This T cell receptor (beta chain) was documented in a study of siplizumab effects on memory and regulatory T cells. Comments on this clone: Other DNA sequences within the sample encode an identical CDR3.

The germline V gene encodes CDR1 SGHNT and CDR2 YYREEE (reference sequence). V lost 7 bases and J lost 6, with 10 bases in between. The CDR3 loop spans 11 amino acids. Profiled with immunoSEQ multiplex PCR; TCRdb holds only in-frame clones, not every one. Of more than 60,000 clones in the sample, 93% were seen once. The source of this sequence is a human donor in good health. The V gene is TRBV5-4, the J gene TRBJ1-1, with a tentative D call TRBD1 (6 bases). The sequenced sample consisted of CD8+ T cells sorted from blood. CDR3 protein: CASRGPAEAFF. The CDR3 nucleotides are TGTGCCAGCCGGGGGCCCGCTGAAGCTTTCTTT.